The 7 T cell receptor beta chains below were found in one sample sequenced in a study of blood T cell repertoires in COVID-19. The method was immunoSEQ multiplex PCR; TCRdb's version includes in-frame clones alone and lacks a portion of them. This table holds 200,000 to 250,000 clones, under 90% found once. Sequenced material: peripheral blood. All receptors derive from a man aged 55 to 70 who had recovered from COVID-19.

V usage is TRBV2 and J usage is TRBJ1-5, with TRBD1 as a possible D gene (6 bases). Trimming removed 2 bases at V and 6 bases at J, with 11 bases between. Looked up from germline, CDR1 is SNHLY and CDR2 is FYNNEI. This CDR3 comprises 14 residues. CDR3 nucleotide sequence: TGTGCCAGCAGTGAATTGGGGGCGCGTCAGCCCCAGCATTTT. Protein product: CASSELGARQPQHF.

The chain joins TRBV9 to TRBJ1-1; TRBD1 matches 11 bases. The CDR3 length is 18 residues. CDR1 SGDLS and CDR2 YYNGEE come from the germline V gene. The V segment lost 3 bases and the J segment 1 base; nucleotides outside the gene matches: 11. CDR3 sequence reads: CASSAPRGQGVQNTEAFF. CDR3 DNA: TGTGCCAGCAGCGCCCCCAGGGGACAGGGGGTCCAGAACACTGAAGCTTTCTTT.

This clone occurred many times. The same CDR3 arises from other DNA sequences in this sample as well. V and J are TRBV19 and TRBJ1-2, with D tentatively TRBD1 (5 bases). Per the germline V gene, CDR1 is LNHDA and CDR2 is SQIVND (reference sequence). The CDR3 consists of 12 residues. V was cut by 10 bases and J by 3 bases, with 12 bases left in between. CDR3 DNA: TGTGCCACCTTGGACATATACTATGGCTACACCTTC. This sequence encodes CATLDIYYGYTF.

The chain joins TRBV9 to TRBJ2-7; 15 bases align to TRBD2. After removal of 4 bases from V and 5 bases from J, the junction contained 10 bases not matched to a gene. The CDR3 length is 17 residues. Germline assignment: CDR1 SGDLS and CDR2 YYNGEE. The CDR3 coding sequence is TGTGCCAGCAGCCCCTCCTGGACTAGCGGGAGGGGCAACGAGCAGTACTTC. It yields the protein CASSPSWTSGRGNEQYF.

The chain joins TRBV3-1 (or the pseudogene TRBV3-2) to TRBJ2-7; 9 bases are a match to TRBD1. The CDR3 is made up of 16 amino acids. V gave up 0 bases and J gave up 5 bases; unmatched junction bases: 8. Germline loops: CDR1 LGHDT, CDR2 YNNKEL (reference sequence). The CDR3 reads CASSQDFGTGSHEQYF. The DNA for the CDR3 is TGTGCCAGCAGCCAAGATTTCGGGACAGGGAGCCACGAGCAGTACTTC.

This clone was counted a few times. The chain combines TRBV6-6 with TRBJ1-5; D is ambiguous. The CDR3 sequence is 11 residues long. V was shortened by 6 bases and J by 4 bases, with 4 bases between the two germline ends. CDR1 is MNHNY, CDR2 SVGAGI, per germline (reference sequence). In nucleotides, the CDR3 is TGTGCCAGCAGGGAGAATCAGCCCCAGCATTTT. This gives the protein CASRENQPQHF.

The chain employs TRBV7-9 and TRBJ1-1, with D perhaps matching TRBD1 (5 bases). Trimming pared 2 bases from V and 0 bases from J, leaving 13 bases between. The CDR3 sequence is 16 residues long. The germline CDR1 and CDR2 sequences are SEHNR and FQNEAQ (reference sequence). Here the CDR3 DNA reads TGTGCCAGCAGCTTAAGGTGGGGCAGTCTGAACACTGAAGCTTTCTTT. The encoded protein is CASSLRWGSLNTEAFF. The variable domain in full, completed from reference TRBV7-9 and TRBJ1-1, reads DTGVSQNPRHKITKRGQNVTFRCDPISEHNRLYWYRQTLGQGPEFLTYFQNEAQLEKSRLLSDRFSAERPKGSFSTLEIQRTEQGDSAMYLCASSLRWGSLNTEAFFGQGTRLTVV.